This note documents a single T cell receptor (beta chain) sequence. The repertoire was sequenced with immunoSEQ multiplex PCR; TCRdb's copy has only in-frame clones and lacks some. The data hold under 250,000 clones, with over 75% observed a single time. Unmatched junction bases numbered 9, after V lost 4 bases and J lost 7 bases. Germline CDR1 KGHSH, CDR2 LQKENI. The CDR3 is 15 amino acids. This sample was taken from a study of blood T cell repertoires in COVID-19. Study-level information: Italy, Spain and the United States were the sources of the convalescent and acute COVID-19 samples.

The TCR originated in a woman aged 40 to 50 with acute or convalescent COVID-19. The specimen sequenced was peripheral blood. J is TRBJ1-4 and V is TRBV18; TRBD1 matches 7 bases. The CDR3 bases are TGTGCCAGCTCACGGGCCCGACAGGGTACTGAAAAACTGTTTTTT. This translates into CASSRARQGTEKLFF.